The 22 T cell receptor beta chains below were found in one sample sequenced in a study of blood T cell repertoires in COVID-19. Measured with immunoSEQ multiplex PCR; TCRdb has only the in-frame clones, and not every one. The repertoire holds roughly 410,000 clones, with about nine tenths as singletons. Sequencing was done on a sample of peripheral blood. These receptors originate from a woman aged 40 to 49 with COVID-19, enrolled during active disease.

The CDR3 nucleotides read TGTGCCAGCAGTTTTTCTCCGGGACAGTGGTTCTTC. Protein sequence: CASSFSPGQWFF. The chain uses TRBV28 and TRBJ2-1, with 7 nucleotides matching TRBD1. J lost 15 bases, V lost 3 bases, and 8 bases had no gene match. Germline V gene data show CDR1 as MDHEN and CDR2 as SYDVKM. The CDR3 covers 12 residues.

The chain combines TRBV5-5 with TRBJ2-2; 9 bases align to TRBD2. Germline loops: CDR1 SGHKS, CDR2 YYEKEE (reference sequence). The CDR3 extends over 18 amino acids. The J segment lost 5 bases and the V segment lost 0 bases, leaving 11 bases of the junction unmatched. The CDR3 bases are TGTGCCAGCAGCTTGGAAAATAGCGGGGGCCGAGAAACCGGGGAGCTGTTTTTT. It translates to CASSLENSGGRETGELFF.

This clone showed up just once. The CDR3 sequence is CASSVTGGSVEQFF. DNA of the CDR3: TGTGCCAGCAGTGTGACAGGGGGCTCGGTAGAGCAGTTCTTC. V is TRBV2 and J is TRBJ2-1; 10 positions match TRBD1. Trimming took 4 bases from V and 10 from J; bases not matched to a gene: 7. Germline V gene lookup returns CDR1 SNHLY and CDR2 FYNNEI. The CDR3 spans 14 residues. The complete variable domain, with remaining parts taken from reference TRBV2 and TRBJ2-1, reads EPEVTQTPSHQVTQMGQEVILRCVPISNHLYFYWYRQILGQKVEFLVSFYNNEISEKSEIFDDQFSVERPDGSNFTLKIRSTKLEDSAMYFCASSVTGGSVEQFFGPGTRLTVL.

V is TRBV6-2 or TRBV6-3 and J is TRBJ2-2, with 7 bases lining up with TRBD1. CDR3 length: 17 residues. The germline V gene has CDR1 MNHEY and CDR2 SVGEGT. J was trimmed by 1 base and V by 0 bases; bases with no gene match: 5. The CDR3 sequence is CASSYSPGQLNTGELFF. In nucleotides, the CDR3 is TGTGCCAGCAGTTACTCGCCGGGACAGCTGAACACCGGGGAGCTGTTTTTT.

Here the CDR3 reads CASSIGLAVMRTYNEQFF. DNA of the CDR3: TGCGCCAGCAGCATAGGACTAGCGGTAATGAGAACCTACAATGAGCAGTTCTTC. The J gene is TRBJ2-1, the V gene TRBV5-1, with 10 bases fitting TRBD2. Germline CDR1 reads SGHRS; CDR2 reads YFSETQ. The CDR3 length is 18 residues. J lost 2 bases, V lost 4 bases, and 12 bases had no gene match.

The CDR3 is CASSHNRGTGVSGELFF. The CDR3 DNA follows: TGTGCCAGCAGCCACAATCGGGGGACAGGGGTTTCAGGGGAGCTGTTTTTT. V gene TRBV7-9 combines with J gene TRBJ2-2; 10 bases agree with TRBD1. The CDR3 consists of 17 residues. V was clipped by 5 bases and J by 8 bases; unmatched bases: 14. Germline-derived CDR1 and CDR2 are SEHNR and FQNEAQ (reference sequence).

The chain combines TRBV10-3 with TRBJ1-2, with 7 bases identical to TRBD1. V lost 4 bases and J lost 3; bases outside the gene matches: 8. Germline-derived CDR1 and CDR2 are ENHRY and SYGVKD. The CDR3 extends over 15 amino acids. CDR3 residues: CAISAYRGKDYGYTF. The CDR3 DNA reads as TGTGCCATCAGTGCTTACAGGGGAAAGGACTATGGCTACACCTTC.

This chain links TRBV7-3 with TRBJ1-3; perhaps TRBD1 as D (5 bases). From germline, CDR1 is SGHTA and CDR2 FQGTGA. The CDR3 has 14 amino acids. The V and J ends lost 3 bases and 2 bases respectively, with 8 bases between them. The CDR3 is CASSFGGAGNTIYF. CDR3 nucleotide sequence: TGTGCCAGCAGCTTTGGAGGGGCTGGAAACACCATATATTTT. Complete variable domain (other parts from reference TRBV7-3 and TRBJ1-3): GAGVSQTPSNKVTEKGKYVELRCDPISGHTALYWYRQSLGQGPEFLIYFQGTGAADDSGLPNDRFFAVRPEGSVSTLKIQRTERGDSAVYLCASSFGGAGNTIYFGEGSWLTVV.

This clone was recorded once. V usage is TRBV6-6 and J usage is TRBJ1-1, with 7 bases aligning to TRBD1. The CDR3 spans 13 residues. The junction had 4 bases not matched to a gene; V was cut back by 5 bases and J by 4 bases. Germline loops: CDR1 MNHNY, CDR2 SVGAGI (reference sequence). The CDR3 region is CASSTHRGTEAFF. The DNA for the CDR3 is TGTGCCAGCAGTACCCACAGGGGCACTGAAGCTTTCTTT.

CDR3 loop: CASSSKAGTGGTGELFF. CDR3 DNA sequence: TGTGCCAGCAGCTCGAAGGCCGGGACAGGGGGGACCGGGGAGCTGTTTTTT. The V call is TRBV5-4, the J call TRBJ2-2, with 11 positions matching TRBD1. The trim removed 3 bases at V and 5 bases at J, leaving 9 bases unmatched. There are 17 residues in the CDR3. Germline assignment: CDR1 SGHNT and CDR2 YYREEE (reference sequence).

The chain has TRBV28 and TRBJ1-2; 9 bases fit TRBD1. The CDR3 runs 15 residues. Germline loops: CDR1 MDHEN, CDR2 SYDVKM. Trimming cost V 11 bases and J 3 bases; bases outside gene matches: 13. The CDR3 is CASSNYRGRYYGYTF. DNA for the CDR3: TGTGCCTCCTCAAACTACAGGGGGCGGTACTATGGCTACACCTTC.

This clone was recorded only once. The chain carries TRBV6-5 and TRBJ1-4; 11 nucleotides agree with TRBD1. CDR1 MNHEY and CDR2 SVGAGI come from the germline V gene. Trimming removed 2 bases from V and 6 bases from J; junction bases left unmatched: 5. This CDR3 region has 16 residues. The CDR3 sequence: CASSYTRTGGDEKLFF. CDR3 sequence (DNA): TGTGCCAGCAGTTACACTCGGACAGGGGGCGATGAAAAACTGTTTTTT.

The chain is built from TRBV19 and TRBJ1-5; perhaps TRBD1 as D (6 bases). This CDR3 is built from 13 residues. Germline V gives CDR1 LNHDA, CDR2 SQIVND (reference sequence). Deletions cut 6 bases from V and 4 bases from J, with 10 bases between. The CDR3 sequence: CASSLTGNQPQHF. Here the CDR3 DNA reads TGTGCCAGTAGCCTAACAGGGAATCAGCCCCAGCATTTT.

The CDR3 nucleotides are TGCGCCAGCAGCTTGTCACAGAACACTGAAGCTTTCTTT. Its translation is CASSLSQNTEAFF. V and J are TRBV5-1 and TRBJ1-1, with D unclear. Germline V lookup: CDR1 SGHRS, CDR2 YFSETQ. The germline V and J ends were trimmed by 1 base and 1 base, with 5 bases remaining between them. This CDR3 is 13 amino acids long.

The chain uses TRBV7-2 and TRBJ1-1; TRBD1 might be the D (5 bases). The CDR3 is 14 residues long. Germline V gene sequence: CDR1 SGHTA, CDR2 FQGNSA. The V end lost 5 bases, the J end lost 8 bases, and 18 bases lay between the germline ends. In DNA form, the CDR3 reads TGTGCCAGCAGCCCCCAGATGGCAGGGCCGGAAGCTTTCTTT. Protein product: CASSPQMAGPEAFF.

This clone was counted a few times. The J gene is TRBJ2-2, the V gene TRBV5-1, with 11 nucleotides matching TRBD2. V dropped 2 bases and J dropped 4; count of bases not matched to a gene: 4. The CDR3 spans 16 residues. In germline, CDR1 is SGHRS, CDR2 YFSETQ. The CDR3 region is CASSFASGGPTGELFF. CDR3 DNA sequence: TGCGCCAGCAGCTTCGCTAGCGGGGGGCCCACCGGGGAGCTGTTTTTT.

As to this clone: The conserved phenylalanine or tryptophan is not found at the CDR3 terminus, so this likely reflects a read error. It is unclear where the CDR3 begins or ends on the DNA, so no DNA is shown, and the CDR3 is as TCRdb lists it. V usage is TRBV6-5 and J usage is TRBJ1-1; TRBD1 was called by the table and not checked on the DNA. Germline CDR1 is MNHEY and CDR2 is SVGAGI. The CDR3 spans 10 amino acids, including both terminal residues. The CDR3 sequence is CASSFSRTGV.

This clone has a handful of counts. The gene calls are TRBV12-3 or TRBV12-4 and TRBJ1-2; a weak D match, TRBD1 (6 bases). V dropped 4 bases and J dropped 4 bases, with 7 bases sitting between them. The CDR3 consists of 12 residues. DNA for the CDR3: TGTGCCAGCAGTTCGGACAGCTATGGCTACACCTTC. It codes for CASSSDSYGYTF.

This chain joins TRBV5-5 and TRBJ1-6; 9 bases map to TRBD1. CDR1 SGHKS and CDR2 YYEKEE come from the germline V gene (reference sequence). The CDR3 has 15 amino acids. Trimming removed 3 bases from V and 8 bases from J; junction bases left unmatched: 6. The CDR3 bases are TGTGCCAGCAGCTCGTGGGACAGGGATCATTCACCCCTCCACTTT. Translation: CASSSWDRDHSPLHF.

In regard to this clone: Other DNA sequences in the same sample also yield this CDR3. The chain couples TRBV19 to TRBJ1-5; D gene uncertain. The CDR3 has 14 amino acids. With 3 bases removed from V and 1 base from J, the gap between germline ends came to 7 bases. The germline gives CDR1 LNHDA, CDR2 SQIVND (reference sequence). The CDR3 here is CASSIGGSNQPQHF. The CDR3 DNA reads TGTGCCAGTAGTATTGGCGGAAGCAATCAGCCCCAGCATTTT.

V is TRBV7-2 and J is TRBJ2-7; D call uncertain. Germline loops: CDR1 SGHTA, CDR2 FQGNSA. V was cut by 4 bases and J by 3 bases, with 7 bases left in between. This CDR3 is built from 12 residues. CDR3: CASSSTFYEQYF. The CDR3 nucleotides read TGTGCCAGCAGCTCTACGTTCTACGAGCAGTACTTC.

A few counts support this clone. The rearrangement links TRBV11-1 to TRBJ2-7, with D perhaps TRBD2 (6 bases). The CDR3 is made up of 15 amino acids. In germline, CDR1 is SGHAT, CDR2 FQDESV (reference sequence). Trimming cost V 2 bases and J 2 bases, with 13 bases left between them. The CDR3: CASSLRRGVPYEQYF. DNA of the CDR3: TGTGCCAGCAGCTTACGGCGGGGAGTCCCCTACGAGCAGTACTTC.